This T cell receptor (beta chain) was recorded in a study of response to subunit inactivated influenza vaccine. TCRdb processed the RT-PCR reads anew with MiXCR; each CDR3 protein has one entry. The profile shows more than 500,000 distinct CDR3 sequences, about 11% of them singletons. The germline gives CDR1 MDHEN, CDR2 SYDVKM. The V and J ends lost 7 bases and 3 bases respectively, with 10 bases between them. This CDR3 has 12 residues. This clonotype was seen a handful of times. These data were likewise used in another study, on T cells expressing NK-cell markers. That work states: Making the TCR beta cDNA relied on 5'RACE template switching with UMIs. One of the eight sequenced donors was seronegative, whereas the other seven were HCMV-seropositive.

The rearrangement joins TRBV28 to TRBJ2-7; D gene uncertain. The starting material was PBMCs from blood, obtained on the day of vaccination. The origin of this receptor is a middle-aged man who received an inactivated influenza vaccine. Here the CDR3 DNA reads TGTGCCAGCATAGGGCTTAACTACGAGCAGTACTTC. It codes for CASIGLNYEQYF.